This T cell receptor (beta chain) was sequenced in a study of blood T cell repertoires in COVID-19. Whole-study context: Donors in the United States, Italy and Spain gave samples during acute or convalescent COVID-19. Nucleic acid was either cDNA or gDNA, and it came from T cells, B-cell-depleted T cells, or PBMCs.

The assay was immunoSEQ multiplex PCR, and TCRdb's table has in-frame clones only and misses some. The data show more than 150,000 clones, over 80% seen once. The ends lost 3 bases at V and 3 bases at J; junction bases unmatched: 7. The CDR3 spans 16 residues. Germline V gene lookup returns CDR1 SGHRS and CDR2 YFSETQ. This rearrangement joins TRBV5-1 to TRBJ2-1; the match to TRBD1 covers 9 bases. This sequence was found in a middle-aged woman with acute or convalescent COVID-19. The sample comprised peripheral blood. CDR3 bases: TGCGCCAGCAGCTCCGGCGGGGGACAGGGCTACAATGAGCAGTTCTTC. As protein: CASSSGGGQGYNEQFF.